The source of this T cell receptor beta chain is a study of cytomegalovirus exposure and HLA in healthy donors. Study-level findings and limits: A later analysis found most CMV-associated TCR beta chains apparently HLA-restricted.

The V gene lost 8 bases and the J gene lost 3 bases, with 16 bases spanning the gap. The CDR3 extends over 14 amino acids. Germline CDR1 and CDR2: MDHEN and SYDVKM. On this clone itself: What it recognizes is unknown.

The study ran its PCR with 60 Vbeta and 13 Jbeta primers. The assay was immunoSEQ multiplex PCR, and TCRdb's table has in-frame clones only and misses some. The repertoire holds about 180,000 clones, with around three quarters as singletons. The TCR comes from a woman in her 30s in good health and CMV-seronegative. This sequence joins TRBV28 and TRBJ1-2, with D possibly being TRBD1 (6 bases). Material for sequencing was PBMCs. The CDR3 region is CASGGARLDYGYTF. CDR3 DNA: TGTGCCAGCGGGGGGGCGCGTCTGGACTATGGCTACACCTTC.